This T cell receptor beta chain was identified during a study of blood T cell repertoires in COVID-19. The table came from immunoSEQ multiplex PCR; TCRdb's copy has only in-frame clones and leaves some out. The sample has around 200,000 clones; about four fifths are singletons. The CDR3 is 14 amino acids. With V trimmed by 8 bases and J by 2 bases, 6 bases remained unmatched. Germline assignment: CDR1 KGHSH and CDR2 LQKENI. The receptor comes from a woman between 40 and 50 years old with acute or convalescent COVID-19. The chain links TRBV18 to TRBJ2-7; 10 bases map to TRBD1. Sequences were obtained from peripheral blood. CDR3 nucleotide sequence: TGTGCCAGCAACCGGGACAGGGGAACCTACGAGCAGTACTTC. It yields the protein CASNRDRGTYEQYF.